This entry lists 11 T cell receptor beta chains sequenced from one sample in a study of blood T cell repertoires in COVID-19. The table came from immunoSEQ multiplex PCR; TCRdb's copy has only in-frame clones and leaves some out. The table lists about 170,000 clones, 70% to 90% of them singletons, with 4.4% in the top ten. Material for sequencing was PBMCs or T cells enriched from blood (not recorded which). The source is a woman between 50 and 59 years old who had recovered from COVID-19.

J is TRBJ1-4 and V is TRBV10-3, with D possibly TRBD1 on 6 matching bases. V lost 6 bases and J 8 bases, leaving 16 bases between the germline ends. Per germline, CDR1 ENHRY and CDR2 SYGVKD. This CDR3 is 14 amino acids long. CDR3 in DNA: TGTGCCATCAGCGAGGGGGGGGCTAGGGAAAAACTGTTTTTT. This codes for CAISEGGAREKLFF.

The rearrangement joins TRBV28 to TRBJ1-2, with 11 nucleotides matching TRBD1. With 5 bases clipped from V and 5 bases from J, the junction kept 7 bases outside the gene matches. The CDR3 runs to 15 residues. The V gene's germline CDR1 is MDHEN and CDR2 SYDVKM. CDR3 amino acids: CASSDPGQGDYGYTF. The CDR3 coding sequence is TGTGCCAGCAGTGACCCGGGACAGGGGGATTATGGCTACACCTTC.

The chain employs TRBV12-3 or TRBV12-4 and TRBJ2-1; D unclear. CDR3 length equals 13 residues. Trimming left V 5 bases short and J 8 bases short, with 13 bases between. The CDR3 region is CASSPREFDEQFF. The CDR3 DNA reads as TGTGCCAGCAGTCCTCGAGAGTTTGATGAGCAGTTCTTC.

The CDR3, as DNA: TGTGCCAGCAGCTTACAGGGGTTGAGCAATCAGCCCCAGCATTTT. It is translated as CASSLQGLSNQPQHF. The chain carries TRBV7-2 and TRBJ1-5; TRBD1 might be the D (6 bases). Trimming took off 2 bases at V and 1 base at J, with 9 bases between the two ends. The length of the CDR3 is 15 residues. Germline V lookup: CDR1 SGHTA, CDR2 FQGNSA.

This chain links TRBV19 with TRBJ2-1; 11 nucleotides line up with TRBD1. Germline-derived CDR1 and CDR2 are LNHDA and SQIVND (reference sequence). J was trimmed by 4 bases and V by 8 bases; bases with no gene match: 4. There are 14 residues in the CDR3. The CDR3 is CASLGQGAYNEQFF. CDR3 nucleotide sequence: TGTGCCAGTCTAGGACAGGGGGCTTACAATGAGCAGTTCTTC.

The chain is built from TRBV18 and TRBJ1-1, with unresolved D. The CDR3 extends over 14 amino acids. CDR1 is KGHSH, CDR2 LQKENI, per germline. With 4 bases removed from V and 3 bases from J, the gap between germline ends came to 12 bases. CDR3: CASSQLVGDTEAFF. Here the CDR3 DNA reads TGTGCCAGCTCACAACTCGTCGGGGACACTGAAGCTTTCTTT. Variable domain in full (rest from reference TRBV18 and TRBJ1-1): NAGVMQNPRHLVRRRGQEARLRCSPMKGHSHVYWYRQLPEEGLKFMVYLQKENIIDESGMPKERFSAEFPKEGPSILRIQQVVRGDSAAYFCASSQLVGDTEAFFGQGTRLTVV.

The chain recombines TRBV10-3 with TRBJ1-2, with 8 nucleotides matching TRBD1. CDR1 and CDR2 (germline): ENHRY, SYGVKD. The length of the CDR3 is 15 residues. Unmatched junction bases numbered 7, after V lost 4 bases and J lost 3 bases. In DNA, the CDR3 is TGTGCCATCAGTGGGACAGGGCGGAAGGACTATGGCTACACCTTC. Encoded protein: CAISGTGRKDYGYTF.

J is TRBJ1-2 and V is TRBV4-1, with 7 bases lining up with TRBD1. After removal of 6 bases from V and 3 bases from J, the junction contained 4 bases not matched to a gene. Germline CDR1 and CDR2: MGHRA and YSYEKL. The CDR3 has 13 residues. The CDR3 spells CASRSTGYYGYTF. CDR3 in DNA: TGCGCCAGCAGGTCGACAGGGTACTATGGCTACACCTTC.

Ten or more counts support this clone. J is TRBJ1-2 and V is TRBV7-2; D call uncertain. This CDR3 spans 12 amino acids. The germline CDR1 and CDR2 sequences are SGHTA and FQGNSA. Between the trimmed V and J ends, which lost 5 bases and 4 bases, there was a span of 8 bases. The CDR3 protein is CASSPERYGYTF. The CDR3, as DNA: TGTGCCAGCAGCCCAGAACGCTATGGCTACACCTTC.

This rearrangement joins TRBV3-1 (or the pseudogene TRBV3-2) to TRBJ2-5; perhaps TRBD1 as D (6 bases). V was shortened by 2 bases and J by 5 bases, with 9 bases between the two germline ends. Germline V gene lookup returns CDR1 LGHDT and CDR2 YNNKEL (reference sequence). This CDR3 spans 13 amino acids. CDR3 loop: CASSQSGVETQYF. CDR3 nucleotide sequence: TGTGCCAGCAGCCAATCAGGGGTGGAGACCCAGTACTTC.

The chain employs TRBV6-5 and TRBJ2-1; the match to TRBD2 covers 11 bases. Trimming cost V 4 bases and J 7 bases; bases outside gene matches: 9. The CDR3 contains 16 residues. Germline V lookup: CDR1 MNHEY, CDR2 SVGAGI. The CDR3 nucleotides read TGTGCCAGCAGTTCCTTAGCGGGAGGGCCGGGAAATGAGCAGTTCTTC. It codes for CASSSLAGGPGNEQFF.